Listed below are T cell receptor beta chains from one sample, sequenced in a study of blood T cell repertoires in COVID-19. Sequencing was performed with immunoSEQ multiplex PCR; in TCRdb, only in-frame clones are kept and a portion is missing. The sample has some 140,000 clones; about 73% are singletons. Sequencing used peripheral blood. The receptors were gathered from a man older than 75 with acute or convalescent COVID-19. Each CDR3 is given with its conserved first and last residue.

J gene,V gene,CDR3 protein
TRBJ1-3,TRBV11-3,CASSPGQGPGNTIYF
TRBJ2-3,TRBV10-1,CASITDGGATDTQYF
TRBJ2-3,TRBV4-2,CASSQDNGGAGDTQYF
TRBJ2-2,TRBV18,CASSPPGQVNTGELFF
TRBJ1-6,TRBV5-1,CASSLETGNNSPLHF
TRBJ1-2,TRBV3-1/TRBV3-2,CASSQVPGGYGYTF
TRBJ2-2,TRBV10-3,CAISPAGTNTGELFF
TRBJ1-4,TRBV19,CASRTKAGTTNEKLFF
TRBJ2-3,TRBV7-3,CASSPRDRDTQYF
TRBJ2-7,TRBV5-8,CASSPSSYEQYF
TRBJ2-5,TRBV5-1,CASSPQGQGEGETQYF
TRBJ2-7,TRBV5-4,CASSSGTGYYEQYF
TRBJ1-1,TRBV19,CASSSNMNTEAFF
TRBJ1-2,TRBV7-2,CASSSPRDSPTNYGYTF
TRBJ1-1,TRBV6-5,CASRDRDAGNTEAFF
TRBJ2-5,TRBV5-1,CASSLGAGVKETQYF
TRBJ1-2,TRBV6-5,CASKKGTNYGYTF
TRBJ2-3,TRBV14,CASSQELSGHTDTQYF
TRBJ1-2,TRBV28,CASAGQNYGYTF
TRBJ1-2,TRBV23-1,CASSQSAKQLNYGYTF
TRBJ2-1,TRBV2,CASTTDRFEQFF
TRBJ1-3,TRBV6-5,CASSLIQGAHVNTIYF
TRBJ2-1,TRBV9,CASSVQATSYNEQFF
TRBJ1-2,TRBV3-1/TRBV3-2,CASSHRTGYGYTF
TRBJ1-1,TRBV7-2,CASSYTGGNTEAFF
TRBJ1-1,TRBV7-2,CASSWGTPGGATEAFF
TRBJ2-5,TRBV7-3,CASSQSSGAETQYF
TRBJ1-2,TRBV27,CASSFGQGLDGYTF
TRBJ2-1,TRBV5-1,CASSGQGYNEQFF
TRBJ1-3,TRBV7-8,CASSLGGSGNTIYF
TRBJ1-2,TRBV2,CATRGGEWGYTF
TRBJ2-5,TRBV11-3,CASSSGTSGTTQETQYF
TRBJ2-5,TRBV27,CASSLTSGEQETQYF
TRBJ2-7,TRBV11-3,CASRAQGDEQYF
TRBJ1-4,TRBV18,CASSLAGTSEKLFF
TRBJ2-1,TRBV14,CASSLLAGDHEQFF
TRBJ2-5,TRBV11-3,CASSLSTGEETQYF
TRBJ1-2,TRBV30,CAWSVRGGGYTF